Listed here is a single T cell receptor beta chain. The sample carries other DNA sequences with the same CDR3. Sequencing was performed with immunoSEQ multiplex PCR; in TCRdb, only in-frame clones are kept and a portion is missing. This sample yields under 5,000 clones, of which 86% are seen a single time; approximately 8.2% belongs to the top ten. Trimming pared 3 bases from V and 0 bases from J, leaving 5 bases between. There are 13 residues in the CDR3. The germline V gene encodes CDR1 SGHDN and CDR2 FVKESK. The sample comes from a study of immune evolution from preneoplasia to lung adenocarcinoma.

The chain uses TRBV14 and TRBJ1-1; no firm D call. Sequencing was done on a sample of FFPE lung adenocarcinoma in situ tissue. This clonotype was sampled from a person aged 65 to 79 with lung adenocarcinoma. The CDR3 DNA reads as TGTGCCAGCAGCCAGGAATTGAACACTGAAGCTTTCTTT. This gives the protein CASSQELNTEAFF.